This passage covers 11 T cell receptor beta chains from one sample sequenced in a study of spatial heterogeneity in lung cancer. Notes on the study in general: Tracking of tumor mutation counts was seen in expanded intratumoral alpha and beta TCR counts.

Their recognized antigens are unknown. Regarding time point: sample taken at primary tumor resection. Each CDR3 protein is one row after TCRdb ran MiXCR on the 5' RACE reads. The table shows 1,500 or so distinct CDR3 sequences, with more than 20% occurring only once. This material consisted of lung tumor tissue, taken at surgery. Source of these receptors: a female donor with early-stage non-small cell lung cancer.

This clonotype is large by share. CDR3 DNA sequence: TGTGCCAGCAGTTTGTCCCAGGGAGCCAGCCCCCAGCATTTT. This encodes CASSLSQGASPQHF. J is TRBJ1-5 and V is TRBV12-3 or TRBV12-4; possibly TRBD1 for D (5 bases). The CDR3 runs to 14 residues. Trimming took 3 bases from V and 10 from J, leaving 16 bases between them.

This clonotype was seen a handful of times. The chain couples TRBV20-1 to TRBJ2-1; D possibly corresponds to TRBD2 (6 bases). Trimming pared 4 bases from V and 6 bases from J, leaving 16 bases between. The CDR3 runs 14 residues. Germline V gene lookup returns CDR1 DFQATT and CDR2 SNEGSKA (reference sequence). The CDR3 sequence: CSANSGGRGNEQFF. DNA for the CDR3: TGCAGTGCTAATAGCGGCGGCAGAGGCAATGAGCAGTTCTTC.

This clonotype counts as large. One end of the junction fails to match germline, which may point to a read error. The gene calls are TRBV7-9 and TRBJ2-3; D might be TRBD1 (6 bases). The germline CDR1 and CDR2 sequences are SEHNR and FQNEAQ (reference sequence). There are 9 residues in the CDR3. CDR3 sequence: CASSPGEHF. The CDR3 bases are TGTGCCAGCAGTCCAGGGGAGCATTTT.

This clonotype is medium-sized (0.01 to 0.1%). V usage is TRBV5-1 and J usage is TRBJ2-2; D assignment may be TRBD1 or TRBD2 (5 bases each). The CDR3 covers 14 residues. Looked up from germline, CDR1 is SGHRS and CDR2 is YFSETQ. V was cut by 2 bases and J by 6 bases, with 11 bases left in between. The CDR3 reads CASSFTGLPGELFF. The CDR3 bases are TGCGCCAGCAGCTTTACGGGGCTCCCCGGGGAGCTGTTTTTT.

V and J are TRBV7-2 and TRBJ1-1, with unresolved D. Germline V gives CDR1 SGHTA, CDR2 FQGNSA. Trimming took 3 bases from V and 9 from J, leaving 11 bases between them. This CDR3 region has 12 residues. CDR3 in amino acids: CASSFMGGKAFF. CDR3 bases: TGTGCCAGCAGCTTCATGGGCGGGAAAGCTTTCTTT.

By share, this clonotype counts as medium-sized. The V gene is TRBV5-1, the J gene TRBJ2-7; TRBD2 matches at 13 bases. Looked up from germline, CDR1 is SGHRS and CDR2 is YFSETQ. This CDR3 has 17 amino acids. Trimming took 1 base from V and 4 from J; bases not matched to a gene: 8. CDR3 amino acids: CASSLKLAGGPRYEQYF. The CDR3 DNA reads as TGCGCCAGCAGCTTGAAACTAGCGGGAGGGCCGCGATACGAGCAGTACTTC. The whole variable domain, filled in from reference TRBV5-1 and TRBJ2-7, reads KAGVTQTPRYLIKTRGQQVTLSCSPISGHRSVSWYQQTPGQGLQFLFEYFSETQRNKGNFPGRFSGRQFSNSRSEMNVSTLELGDSALYLCASSLKLAGGPRYEQYFGPGTRLTVT.

This clonotype qualifies as large. J is TRBJ1-2 and V is TRBV2, with a tentative D call TRBD1 (6 bases). CDR3 length: 14 amino acids. Germline values: CDR1 SNHLY, CDR2 FYNNEI. Trimming pared 4 bases from V and 8 bases from J, leaving 17 bases between. As DNA, the CDR3 is TGTGCCAGCAGTGGACAGGCTAGGGTTGGGGGCTACACCTTC. Protein sequence: CASSGQARVGGYTF.

V usage is TRBV30 and J usage is TRBJ2-3; maybe TRBD1 (5 bases). The CDR3 runs to 14 residues. The germline gives CDR1 GTSNPN, CDR2 SVGIG (reference sequence). V lost 3 bases and J 1 base, leaving 11 bases between the germline ends. This CDR3 is CAWSARGGTDTQYF. The CDR3, as DNA: TGTGCCTGGAGCGCAAGGGGTGGCACAGATACGCAGTATTTT.

Only a few counts were recorded for this clonotype. The chain is built from TRBV20-1 and TRBJ2-1; D may be TRBD2 (7 bases). Trimming took off 0 bases at V and 4 bases at J, with 10 bases between the two ends. Germline loops: CDR1 DFQATT, CDR2 SNEGSKA (reference sequence). The CDR3 contains 14 residues. Here the CDR3 DNA reads TGCAGTGCTAGAGAGGGGGGGCTATACAATGAGCAGTTCTTC. Encoded protein: CSAREGGLYNEQFF.

The rearrangement joins TRBV27 to TRBJ1-6, with D perhaps matching TRBD1 (6 bases). V was cut by 9 bases and J by 5 bases, with 11 bases left in between. The CDR3 spans 13 residues. Germline V gene sequence: CDR1 MNHEY, CDR2 SMNVEV (reference sequence). CDR3 coding DNA: TGTGCCAGTACCGGACAGAATAATTCACCCCTCCACTTT. Residues: CASTGQNNSPLHF.

This chain joins TRBV14 and TRBJ2-3; D ambiguous. The germline gives CDR1 SGHDN, CDR2 FVKESK. The length of the CDR3 is 14 residues. V was shortened by 1 base and J by 0 bases, with 5 bases between the two germline ends. The CDR3 protein is CASSQGPSTDTQYF. The CDR3 DNA sequence: TGTGCCAGCAGCCAAGGGCCGAGCACAGATACGCAGTATTTT.